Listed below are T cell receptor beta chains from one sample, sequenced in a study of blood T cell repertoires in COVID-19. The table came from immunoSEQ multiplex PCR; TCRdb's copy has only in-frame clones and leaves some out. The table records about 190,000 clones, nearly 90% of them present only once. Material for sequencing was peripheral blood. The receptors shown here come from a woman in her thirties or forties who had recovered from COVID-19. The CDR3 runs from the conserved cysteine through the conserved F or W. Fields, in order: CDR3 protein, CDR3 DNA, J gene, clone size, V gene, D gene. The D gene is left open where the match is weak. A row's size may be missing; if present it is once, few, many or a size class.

CASSPRPTGEKGGYTF,TGTGCCAGCTCACCACGCCCCACAGGGGAGAAGGGTGGCTACACCTTC,TRBJ1-2,once,TRBV18,TRBD1
CASSPGLAGGSYEQYF,TGCGCCAGCAGCCCTGGACTAGCGGGAGGGTCCTACGAGCAGTACTTC,TRBJ2-7,.,TRBV4-3,TRBD2
CASSEIPGQPQHF,TGTGCCAGCAGTGAAATCCCCGGTCAGCCCCAGCATTTT,TRBJ1-5,.,TRBV6-1,.
CASSLALGYEQYF,TGTGCCAGCAGTTTAGCGCTAGGTTACGAGCAGTACTTC,TRBJ2-7,.,TRBV12-3/TRBV12-4,.
CASSGQGARNEKLFF,TGTGCCAGTTCGGGACAGGGGGCGAGAAATGAAAAACTGTTTTTT,TRBJ1-4,.,TRBV28,TRBD1
CASSRDRSSYNEQFF,TGTGCCAGCAGCCGAGACAGGAGCTCCTACAATGAGCAGTTCTTC,TRBJ2-1,.,TRBV7-9,.
CASSSSGQGNQPQHF,.,TRBJ1-5,.,TRBV28,.
CASSGGSGGGVKNSPLHF,TGTGCCAGCTCAGGGGGGTCCGGTGGAGGAGTAAAGAATTCACCCCTCCACTTT,TRBJ1-6,.,TRBV18,.
CASSEGQGAQGEQYF,TGCGCCAGCAGCGAGGGACAGGGGGCGCAGGGCGAGCAGTACTTC,TRBJ2-7,.,TRBV5-1,TRBD1
CTSSQDRWTSGSYEQYF,TGCACCAGCAGCCAAGATCGGTGGACTAGCGGCTCCTACGAGCAGTACTTC,TRBJ2-7,.,TRBV1,.
CASSIDGQGDTEAFF,TGTGCCAGTAGTATAGATGGGCAGGGGGACACTGAAGCTTTCTTT,TRBJ1-1,.,TRBV19,TRBD1
CASSSSGGRQPQHF,TGTGCCAGCAGTAGTTCAGGGGGCAGGCAGCCCCAGCATTTT,TRBJ1-5,.,TRBV2,TRBD1
CASSTTGTGSNYGYTF,TGCGCCAGCAGCACAACCGGGACAGGGAGTAACTATGGCTACACCTTC,TRBJ1-2,once,TRBV5-1,TRBD1
CASSLEGDSNTGELFF,TGTGCCAGCAGCCTCGAGGGGGATTCGAACACCGGGGAGCTGTTTTTT,TRBJ2-2,.,TRBV4-2,.
CASSLSGFPQDRESGYTF,TGTGCCAGCAGTTTATCAGGATTCCCCCAGGACAGGGAGTCTGGCTACACCTTC,TRBJ1-2,.,TRBV27,TRBD1
CASSLPGTSPNEQFF,TGTGCCAGTAGTCTACCCGGGACTAGCCCCAATGAGCAGTTCTTC,TRBJ2-1,.,TRBV19,TRBD2
CASSYSAGQAYEQYF,TGTGCCAGCAGTTACTCGGCGGGGCAAGCCTACGAGCAGTACTTC,TRBJ2-7,.,TRBV6-5,.
CATSRDRGFYGYTF,TGTGCCACCAGCAGAGACAGGGGATTCTATGGCTACACCTTC,TRBJ1-2,once,TRBV15,.
CASSQDWTSWEQYF,TGTGCCAGCAGCCAAGATTGGACTTCTTGGGAGCAGTACTTC,TRBJ2-7,.,TRBV3-1/TRBV3-2,.
CASSQDLASGRFTYEQYF,TGTGCCAGCAGCCAAGATCTCGCTAGCGGGAGGTTCACCTACGAGCAGTACTTC,TRBJ2-7,.,TRBV3-1/TRBV3-2,TRBD2
CASSLPTSGSFNEQFF,TGTGCCAGCAGCTTGCCCACTAGCGGGAGCTTTAATGAGCAGTTCTTC,TRBJ2-1,once,TRBV13,TRBD2
CASIRARRPNEQFF,TGTGCCAGCATCAGGGCACGGCGACCCAATGAGCAGTTCTTC,TRBJ2-1,.,TRBV28,.
CASSLSGSGNTIYF,TGTGCCAGCAGTTTATCAGGCTCTGGAAACACCATATATTTT,TRBJ1-3,once,TRBV28,.
CASSQDPGRREQYF,TGTGCCAGCAGCCAAGATCCAGGGCGTCGAGAGCAGTACTTC,TRBJ2-7,.,TRBV14,.
CASSQGLAFDLSGEQFF,TGCGCCAGCAGCCAAGGGCTAGCTTTCGACCTTTCTGGGGAGCAGTTCTTC,TRBJ2-1,.,TRBV4-3,.
CASSFTTGTSDNEQFF,TGTGCCAGCAGTTTCACAACCGGGACTAGCGACAATGAGCAGTTCTTC,TRBJ2-1,.,TRBV6-5,TRBD2
CASSVKARQLSGANVLTF,TGTGCCAGCAGCGTAAAAGCTAGACAGCTCTCTGGGGCCAACGTCCTGACTTTC,TRBJ2-6,.,TRBV7-6,.
CASPGPYYGYTF,TGTGCCAGCCCAGGGCCGTACTATGGCTACACCTTC,TRBJ1-2,.,TRBV7-9,.
CASREGAGRDTEAFF,TGTGCCAGCAGGGAAGGGGCAGGGAGGGACACTGAAGCTTTCTTT,TRBJ1-1,.,TRBV9,.
CASSLGQGAGYGYTF,TGTGCCAGCAGCTTAGGGCAGGGGGCCGGGTATGGCTACACCTTC,TRBJ1-2,.,TRBV7-8,TRBD1
CASRPTGFTEAFF,TGTGCCAGTAGACCGACAGGGTTCACTGAAGCTTTCTTT,TRBJ1-1,.,TRBV19,TRBD1
CASSKVRQDYGYTF,TGTGCCAGCAGCAAAGTCAGGCAGGACTATGGCTACACCTTC,TRBJ1-2,.,TRBV21-1,.
CASSPRDREYEQYF,TGCGCCAGCAGCCCCCGGGACAGAGAATACGAGCAGTACTTC,TRBJ2-7,.,TRBV4-1,TRBD1
CASSFSGWTAGANVLTF,TGTGCCAGTAGCTTCTCAGGGTGGACGGCTGGGGCCAACGTCCTGACTTTC,TRBJ2-6,.,TRBV19,.
CSAPLPYEQYF,TGCAGTGCCCCCCTCCCCTACGAGCAGTACTTC,TRBJ2-7,.,TRBV20-1,.